The 6 T cell receptor beta chains given below trace back to one sample, sequenced in a study of blood T cell repertoires in COVID-19. Profiled with immunoSEQ multiplex PCR; TCRdb holds only in-frame clones, not every one. The table has about 320,000 clones, over 85% seen once; the top ten hold roughly 11%. Sequencing input: peripheral blood. These receptors were taken from a woman under 40 with COVID-19, enrolled during active disease.

This clone appeared a single time. V gene TRBV2 combines with J gene TRBJ1-1; D unclear. This CDR3 is 15 amino acids long. V dropped 6 bases and J dropped 0 bases, with 14 bases sitting between them. Germline values: CDR1 SNHLY, CDR2 FYNNEI. The CDR3 here is CASRPRRAVNTEAFF. CDR3 nucleotide sequence: TGTGCCAGCAGACCGCGGAGGGCAGTGAACACTGAAGCTTTCTTT.

The chain carries TRBV27 and TRBJ2-7; the match to TRBD2 covers 11 bases. V shed 7 bases and J 7 bases; nucleotides not matched to a gene: 12. This CDR3 has 15 amino acids. Germline values: CDR1 MNHEY, CDR2 SMNVEV (reference sequence). The CDR3 nucleotides read TGTGCCAGCACCCGACTAGCGGGGAGCCCTACGGAGCAGTACTTC. Translation gives CASTRLAGSPTEQYF.

The chain employs TRBV5-4 and TRBJ1-2, with D perhaps TRBD1 (5 bases). CDR3 size: 13 residues. The V end lost 4 bases, the J end lost 4 bases, and 11 bases lay between the germline ends. Germline CDR1 SGHNT, CDR2 YYREEE (reference sequence). CDR3 in DNA: TGTGCCAGCAGCCCTGGGGGGATCTATGGCTACACCTTC. It yields the protein CASSPGGIYGYTF. Full variable domain (rest looked up from reference TRBV5-4 and TRBJ1-2): ETGVTQSPTHLIKTRGQQVTLRCSSQSGHNTVSWYQQALGQGPQFIFQYYREEENGRGNFPPRFSGLQFPNYSSELNVNALELDDSALYLCASSPGGIYGYTFGSGTRLTVV.

The chain links TRBV18 to TRBJ2-5; 10 nucleotides agree with TRBD1. Losses at the gene ends were 4 bases for V and 5 bases for J; bases not matched to a gene: 7. This CDR3 comprises 15 residues. CDR1 and CDR2 (germline): KGHSH, LQKENI. CDR3 amino acids: CASSLTGGAEETQYF. The CDR3 DNA sequence: TGTGCCAGCTCACTGACAGGGGGCGCGGAGGAGACCCAGTACTTC. The variable domain in full, completed from reference TRBV18 and TRBJ2-5, reads NAGVMQNPRHLVRRRGQEARLRCSPMKGHSHVYWYRQLPEEGLKFMVYLQKENIIDESGMPKERFSAEFPKEGPSILRIQQVVRGDSAAYFCASSLTGGAEETQYFGPGTRLLVL.

The V gene is TRBV6-5, the J gene TRBJ1-1, with D hard to call. With 2 bases removed from V and 4 bases from J, the gap between germline ends came to 14 bases. The CDR3 loop spans 15 amino acids. Per the germline V gene, CDR1 is MNHEY and CDR2 is SVGAGI. CDR3 nucleotide sequence: TGTGCCAGCAGTTACATGGCAAGATTCAGCACTGAAGCTTTCTTT. Translated, it gives CASSYMARFSTEAFF.

V usage is TRBV11-2 and J usage is TRBJ2-5; a possible D gene is TRBD2 (7 bases). Trimming left V 3 bases short and J 4 bases short, with 12 bases between. From germline, CDR1 is SGHAT and CDR2 FQNNGV. This CDR3 has 14 amino acids. The CDR3: CASSFMGGAETQYF. Written as DNA, the CDR3 is TGTGCCAGCAGCTTTATGGGGGGGGCAGAGACCCAGTACTTC. Complete variable domain (other parts from reference TRBV11-2 and TRBJ2-5): EAGVAQSPRYKIIEKRQSVAFWCNPISGHATLYWYQQILGQGPKLLIQFQNNGVVDDSQLPKDRFSAERLKGVDSTLKIQPAKLEDSAVYLCASSFMGGAETQYFGPGTRLLVL.